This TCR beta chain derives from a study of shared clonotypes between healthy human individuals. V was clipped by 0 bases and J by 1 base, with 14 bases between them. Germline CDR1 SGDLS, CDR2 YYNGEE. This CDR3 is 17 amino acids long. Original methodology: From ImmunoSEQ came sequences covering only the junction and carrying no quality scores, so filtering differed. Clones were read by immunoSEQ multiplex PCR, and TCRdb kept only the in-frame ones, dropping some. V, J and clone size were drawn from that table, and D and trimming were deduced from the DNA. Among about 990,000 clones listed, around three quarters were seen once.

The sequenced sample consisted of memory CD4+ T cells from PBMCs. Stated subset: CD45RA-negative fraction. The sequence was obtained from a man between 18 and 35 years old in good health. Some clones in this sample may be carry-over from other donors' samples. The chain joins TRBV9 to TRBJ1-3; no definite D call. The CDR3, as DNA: TGTGCCAGCAGCGTAGAACCCAGAGACCTATCTGGAAACACCATATATTTT. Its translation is CASSVEPRDLSGNTIYF.